What follows is one T cell receptor beta chain and its context. Its target is unknown. A much larger clone lies one base from this, so it may be a read error. These data come from a study of identical twins. The authors used template switching to add a universal primer site and gave cDNA unique molecular identifiers. One entry per CDR3 protein results from TCRdb running MiXCR on the 5' RACE reads. The sample carries roughly 1.6 million distinct CDR3 sequences, about 32% recorded once. CDR1 and CDR2 (germline): MGHDK, SYGVNS. This CDR3 contains 12 residues. The V end was cut by 6 bases, the J end by 6 bases, with 9 bases between. Study outcomes and limitations: Researchers reported excess low generation probability among twin-shared out-of-frame alpha sequences. Researchers caution that invariant MAIT and iNKT cells could partly confound zero-insertion analyses. Within monozygotic twins, out-of-frame TCR alpha sharing was underestimated by the models.

The sample taken for sequencing was cord blood. This sequence was found in a newborn girl in good health. This chain connects TRBV25-1 to TRBJ2-1; D gene unclear. CDR3 loop: CASRGSCNEQFF. In DNA, the CDR3 is TGTGCCAGCAGAGGCAGTTGCAATGAGCAGTTCTTC. The entire variable domain, with the rest obtained from reference TRBV25-1 and TRBJ2-1, is as follows: EADIYQTPRYLVIGTGKKITLECSQTMGHDKMYWYQQDPGMELHLIHYSYGVNSTEKGDLSSESTVSRIRTEHFPLTLESARPSHTSQYLCASRGSCNEQFFGPGTRLTVL.